This is a list of T cell receptor beta chains from one sample in a study of shared clonotypes between healthy human individuals. Libraries were prepared by immunoSEQ multiplex PCR; TCRdb keeps only in-frame clonotypes and omits some of them. The sample holds more than 550,000 clones, less than 95% seen once. Sequenced: memory CD8+ T cells from PBMCs. Every receptor here comes from a man younger than 35 in good health. Some clones in this sample may be carry-over from other donors' samples. Both conserved end residues are part of each CDR3. A D gene is named only where the DNA matches it firmly. Size values are once, few and many counts, or a class for expanded clones, and some rows have none.

size	D	V	J	CDR3	DNA
NA	TRBD1	TRBV10-3	TRBJ1-1	CAISAGQGRAFF	TGTGCCATCAGCGCAGGACAGGGGAGGGCTTTCTTT
NA	NA	TRBV5-6	TRBJ2-4	CASSLGLVRNIQYF	TGTGCCAGCAGCCTAGGCCTAGTTCGGAACATTCAGTACTTC
once	TRBD2	TRBV29-1	TRBJ2-1	CSGQLAGEQFF	TGCAGCGGGCAGTTAGCGGGAGAGCAGTTCTTC
NA	TRBD2	TRBV27	TRBJ2-5	CASSSSGRNQETQYF	TGTGCCAGCAGTTCTAGCGGGAGGAACCAAGAGACCCAGTACTTC
NA	TRBD2	TRBV5-6	TRBJ2-7	CASSLEWREGSYEQYF	TGTGCCAGCAGCTTGGAATGGCGGGAGGGCTCCTACGAGCAGTACTTC
once	NA	TRBV14	TRBJ1-1	CASSQDPGSARTEAFF	TGTGCCAGCAGCCAAGACCCGGGCTCCGCCCGGACTGAAGCTTTCTTT
NA	NA	TRBV28	TRBJ2-1	CASSTRGEQFF	TGTGCCAGCAGTACCCGGGGTGAGCAGTTCTTC
NA	NA	TRBV6-5	TRBJ2-3	CASSYSIQGRDTQYF	TGTGCCAGCAGTTACTCGATTCAGGGTAGAGATACGCAGTATTTT
NA	TRBD1	TRBV6-1	TRBJ2-7	CASSDPRTGSSYEQYF	TGTGCCAGCAGTGACCCCCGGACAGGGAGCTCCTACGAGCAGTACTTC
NA	NA	TRBV5-6	TRBJ1-5	CASSLYRTSNQPQHF	TGTGCCAGCAGCTTATACAGGACTAGCAATCAGCCCCAGCATTTT
NA	NA	TRBV9	TRBJ1-5	CASSVGGGLGQPQHF	TGTGCCAGCAGCGTAGGTGGGGGGCTTGGACAGCCCCAGCATTTT
few	NA	TRBV2	TRBJ1-1	CARSFGAEAFF	TGTGCCAGGTCTTTCGGGGCTGAAGCTTTCTTT
NA	NA	TRBV10-3	TRBJ1-5	CASSEEGAQPQHF	TGTGCCAGCAGTGAAGAAGGGGCTCAGCCCCAGCATTTT
once	NA	TRBV27	TRBJ2-5	CASSPRGTEKETQYF	TGTGCCAGCAGCCCTCGGGGGACGGAAAAAGAGACCCAGTACTTC
NA	NA	TRBV25-1	TRBJ2-3	CASSPGTFGTDTQYF	TGTGCCAGCAGCCCCGGGACCTTCGGCACAGATACGCAGTATTTT
NA	TRBD1	TRBV15	TRBJ1-3	CATSSGSEGQGFGNTIYF	TGTGCCACCAGCTCGGGTTCTGAGGGACAGGGATTCGGAAACACCATATATTTT
NA	TRBD2	TRBV7-8	TRBJ2-5	CASSPSGLAGEKTQYF	TGTGCCAGCAGCCCCTCCGGACTAGCGGGCGAGAAGACCCAGTACTTC
NA	NA	TRBV7-6	TRBJ2-7	CASSPTVGGGTGYEQYF	TGTGCCAGCAGCCCTACCGTTGGGGGCGGGACTGGCTACGAGCAGTACTTC
NA	NA	TRBV9	TRBJ2-5	CASSVEGAETQYF	TGTGCCAGCAGCGTAGAAGGGGCGGAGACCCAGTACTTC
NA	TRBD2	TRBV27	TRBJ2-7	CASSLVRVAGVYEQYF	TGTGCCAGCAGTTTAGTCCGAGTAGCGGGAGTCTACGAGCAGTACTTC
NA	TRBD1	TRBV5-1	TRBJ1-4	CASSIFGQVNEKLFF	TGCGCCAGCAGCATATTCGGACAGGTGAATGAAAAACTGTTTTTT
NA	TRBD2	TRBV27	TRBJ2-7	CASSPIAGGRHEQYF	TGTGCCAGCAGCCCCATAGCGGGAGGGCGGCACGAGCAGTACTTC
NA	NA	TRBV29-1	TRBJ1-2	CSVAAPGPNYGYTF	TGCAGCGTTGCAGCCCCAGGGCCTAACTATGGCTACACCTTC
NA	NA	TRBV7-9	TRBJ2-2	CASSLSGTGELFF	TGTGCCAGCAGCTTATCAGGGACCGGGGAGCTGTTTTTT
NA	NA	TRBV7-6	TRBJ2-7	CASSIQDGLHYEQYF	TGTGCCAGCAGCATACAGGACGGACTGCACTACGAGCAGTACTTC
NA	NA	TRBV7-9	TRBJ2-7	CASSLEVSRTPYEQYF	TGTGCCAGCAGCTTAGAGGTCTCGAGGACCCCCTACGAGCAGTACTTC
NA	TRBD1	TRBV4-1	TRBJ2-1	CASSQEGTGGLSFNEQFF	TGCGCCAGCAGCCAAGAGGGGACAGGGGGTTTAAGTTTCAATGAGCAGTTCTTC
NA	NA	TRBV5-1	TRBJ2-1	CASSSPLEGNEQFF	TGCGCCAGCAGTTCTCCCTTAGAGGGGAATGAGCAGTTCTTC
NA	NA	TRBV2	TRBJ2-7	CASSWINGLSYEQYF	TGTGCCAGCAGCTGGATAAACGGACTCTCCTACGAGCAGTACTTC
NA	NA	TRBV27	TRBJ1-5	CASSLIDPVRAHSNQPQHF	TGTGCCAGCAGTTTAATCGATCCGGTCAGGGCCCATAGCAATCAGCCCCAGCATTTT
NA	TRBD1	TRBV14	TRBJ2-7	CASSQGTGSYEQYF	TGTGCCAGCAGCCAAGGGACAGGGAGCTACGAGCAGTACTTC
NA	TRBD2	TRBV9	TRBJ2-1	CASSTSGLALDNEQFF	TGTGCCAGCAGCACCTCGGGACTAGCGTTAGACAATGAGCAGTTCTTC
NA	TRBD1	TRBV6-5	TRBJ1-3	CATRDRDAGNTIYF	TGTGCCACCCGTGACAGGGATGCTGGAAACACCATATATTTT
NA	NA	TRBV7-9	TRBJ2-3	CASSFFADTQYF	TGTGCCAGCAGCTTTTTCGCGGATACGCAGTATTTT